This T cell receptor beta chain emerged from a study of T cell responses to AZD1222 COVID-19 vaccine. Findings and caveats of the study: Nearly half of spike-specific TCRs reportedly target unmutated variant regions. Spike-wide coverage was observed for vaccine-associated CD4 TCRs, with dominant responses at 160-218 and 743-854.

This CDR3 spans 13 amino acids. From germline, CDR1 is SGHRS and CDR2 YFSETQ. J was trimmed by 3 bases and V by 4 bases; bases with no gene match: 2. Remarks on this clone: Its antigen is as yet unknown.

The assay was immunoSEQ multiplex PCR, and TCRdb's table has in-frame clones only and misses some. The data show around 150,000 clones, about nine tenths seen once. The source is an adult in good health. V is TRBV5-1 and J is TRBJ2-3, with 7 nucleotides matching TRBD1. Specimen: peripheral blood, collected on day 0 of AZD1222 vaccination. The CDR3 nucleotides read TGCGCCAGCAGCGTACAGGGGACAGATACGCAGTATTTT. This encodes CASSVQGTDTQYF.